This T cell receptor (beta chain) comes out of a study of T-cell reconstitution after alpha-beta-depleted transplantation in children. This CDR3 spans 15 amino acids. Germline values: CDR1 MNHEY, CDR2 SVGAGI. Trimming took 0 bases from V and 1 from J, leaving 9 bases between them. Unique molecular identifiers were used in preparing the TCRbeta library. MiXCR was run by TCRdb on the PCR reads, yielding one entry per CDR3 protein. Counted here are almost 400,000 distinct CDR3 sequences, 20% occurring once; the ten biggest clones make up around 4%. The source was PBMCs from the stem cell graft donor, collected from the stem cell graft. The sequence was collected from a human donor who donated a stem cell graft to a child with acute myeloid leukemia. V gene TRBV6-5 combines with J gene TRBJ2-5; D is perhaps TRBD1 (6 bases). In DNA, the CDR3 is TGTGCCAGCAGTTACTCCTTCAGGGGCCAAGAGACCCAGTACTTC. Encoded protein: CASSYSFRGQETQYF.